Listed here are 7 T cell receptor beta chains from one sample, sequenced in a study of blood T cells in healthy people across ages. A second PCR, run for about 7 to 11 cycles, used a sample-barcoded 5' primer plus a J-beta primer mix. TCRdb independently ran MiXCR on the 5' RACE reads; one entry per CDR3 protein. The table records 1.5 million to 2 million distinct CDR3 sequences, 28% of them present only once. The specimen sequenced was blood. Receptors were obtained from a woman younger than 45 in good health.

The rearrangement links TRBV30 to TRBJ2-4; tentatively, D is TRBD1 (5 bases). The CDR3 is 15 residues long. Germline assignment: CDR1 GTSNPN and CDR2 SVGIG (reference sequence). V lost 4 bases to trimming and J lost 0 bases, with 13 bases between them. The CDR3 loop is CAWTRQSLAKNIQYF. The CDR3 bases are TGTGCCTGGACCAGACAGTCACTAGCCAAAAACATTCAGTACTTC.

CDR3 protein: CASSQRTGDTEAFF. The CDR3 DNA sequence: TGCGCCAGCAGCCAAAGGACAGGGGACACTGAAGCTTTCTTT. This chain joins TRBV4-1 and TRBJ1-1; TRBD1 aligns across 9 bases. Trimming at V came to 2 bases and at J to 3 bases, leaving 1 base not matched to a gene. The CDR3 contains 14 residues. Germline-derived CDR1 and CDR2 are MGHRA and YSYEKL.

This clonotype appeared a few times. The V and J genes are TRBV18 and TRBJ2-7; TRBD1 aligns across 7 bases. J lost 0 bases, V lost 2 bases, and 7 bases had no gene match. This CDR3 comprises 16 residues. Looked up from germline, CDR1 is KGHSH and CDR2 is LQKENI. The CDR3 loop is CASSPTTGWGSYEQYF. The CDR3 region has the DNA TGTGCCAGCTCACCAACGACAGGGTGGGGCTCCTACGAGCAGTACTTC.

This rearrangement joins TRBV20-1 to TRBJ2-5; TRBD1 agrees at 8 bases. V lost 0 bases to trimming and J lost 4 bases; unmatched junction nucleotides: 7. The CDR3 consists of 15 residues. From germline, CDR1 is DFQATT and CDR2 SNEGSKA (reference sequence). CDR3 bases: TGCAGTGCTAGAGAGCGGGGACAGGCTCGAGAGACCCAGTACTTC. Amino acid sequence: CSARERGQARETQYF.

This clonotype was seen more than once but under ten times. The chain joins TRBV7-2 to TRBJ2-7; 7 positions agree with TRBD2. The CDR3 runs 14 residues. CDR1 and CDR2 from the germline V gene are SGHTA and FQGNSA. The V and J ends lost 2 bases and 6 bases, in that order; junction bases with no gene match: 7. The CDR3 nucleotides are TGTGCCAGCAGCTTACGGCGGGAGATTCTCGAGCAGTACTTC. It is translated as CASSLRREILEQYF.

This clonotype was recorded at least ten times. The gene calls are TRBV7-8 and TRBJ2-3; D unclear. CDR3 size: 16 residues. The V and J ends lost 1 base and 0 bases respectively, with 11 bases between them. Germline values: CDR1 SGHVS, CDR2 FQNEAQ. This CDR3 is CASSLEGSSSTDTQYF. The CDR3 region has the DNA TGTGCCAGCAGCTTAGAGGGATCTTCTAGCACAGATACGCAGTATTTT.

This clonotype turned up a few times. The chain uses TRBV6-1 and TRBJ2-6, with D possibly TRBD2 on 5 matching bases. The V gene lost 2 bases and the J gene lost 2 bases, with 10 bases spanning the gap. This CDR3 is built from 16 residues. Per the germline V gene, CDR1 is MNHNS and CDR2 is SASEGT. CDR3 in DNA: TGTGCCAGCAGTGAAAGCCTCGGGGCTGGGGCCAACGTCCTGACTTTC. Its protein is CASSESLGAGANVLTF.